The rows below give T cell receptor beta chains drawn from one sample of a study of T cell changes during pregnancy in multiple sclerosis. Repertoires were generated with immunoSEQ multiplex PCR, while TCRdb's copy carries only in-frame clones and drops some. The sample lists under 70,000 clones, 91% seen once, with around 2.4% in the top ten. The source material was peripheral blood, sampled in the third trimester of pregnancy. The receptor set was obtained from a female donor in good health, enrolled as a control in a pregnancy study. CDR3s include the opening cysteine and the closing phenylalanine or tryptophan. A D gene is named only where the DNA matches it firmly. Clone sizes are given selectively: once, few, many, or a class where the clone is expanded.

clone_size,d_call,v_call,j_call,cdr3_aa,cdr3_nt
.,.,TRBV30,TRBJ1-2,CACSTERIYGYTF,TGTGCCTGCTCGACAGAGAGAATCTATGGCTACACCTTC
.,.,TRBV11-2,TRBJ2-7,CASSFTYEQYF,TGTGCCAGCAGCTTCACCTACGAGCAGTACTTC
.,TRBD1,TRBV19,TRBJ2-1,CASSISVQGSNEQFF,TGTGCCAGTAGTATCAGCGTACAGGGGAGCAATGAGCAGTTCTTC
.,TRBD2,TRBV5-1,TRBJ2-1,CASSLGTSGSVNEQFF,TGCGCCAGCAGCCTTGGGACTAGCGGGAGTGTAAATGAGCAGTTCTTC
once,.,TRBV2,TRBJ2-2,CATLGQSGELFF,TGTGCCACTTTAGGACAGTCCGGGGAGCTGTTTTTT
.,TRBD1,TRBV6-1,TRBJ1-3,CASSADAGGLNTIYF,TGTGCCAGCAGTGCGGACGCAGGGGGCCTCAACACCATATATTTT
.,TRBD1,TRBV6-1,TRBJ1-1,CASSENEGQGSTEAFF,TGTGCCAGCAGTGAAAACGAGGGACAGGGGAGCACTGAAGCTTTCTTT
once,TRBD1,TRBV6-5,TRBJ1-5,CASRRTGWGDQPQHF,TGTGCCAGCAGACGGACAGGGTGGGGAGATCAGCCCCAGCATTTT
.,.,TRBV6-6,TRBJ1-2,CASTILSGYTF,TGTGCCAGCACCATACTAAGCGGCTACACCTTC
.,TRBD2,TRBV28,TRBJ2-1,CASSAGTSGKYEQFF,TGTGCCAGCTCCGCCGGGACTAGCGGGAAATATGAGCAGTTCTTC
few,.,TRBV20-1,TRBJ1-4,CSAKGHEKLFF,TGCAGTGCCAAGGGGCATGAAAAACTGTTTTTT
.,TRBD1,TRBV29-1,TRBJ2-5,CSVLTGGETQYF,TGCAGCGTTCTGACAGGGGGGGAGACCCAGTACTTC
.,TRBD2,TRBV7-2,TRBJ2-1,CASSLTSGKNNEQFF,TGTGCCAGCAGCCTCACTAGCGGGAAGAACAATGAGCAGTTCTTC